This entry describes one T cell receptor (beta chain). Antigen: not known. This entry belongs to a study of T cell responses to AZD1222 COVID-19 vaccine. Study-wide results and limits: A reported finding is that nearly half of spike-specific TCRs target unmutated variant regions.

Trimming left V 0 bases short and J 3 bases short, with 13 bases between. This CDR3 spans 16 amino acids. CDR1 is SGHDT, CDR2 YYEEEE, per germline. TCRdb's copy holds only in-frame clones and misses some; the assay was immunoSEQ multiplex PCR. This table holds tens of thousands of clones, around 80% found once. The V gene is TRBV5-6, the J gene TRBJ1-5; no clear D gene. The clonotype comes from an adult who received the AZD1222 COVID-19 vaccine. The sequencing used peripheral blood, collected 28 days after the second AZD1222 dose. Written as DNA, the CDR3 is TGTGCCAGCAGCTTGGCGGGGTCTTATGACAATCAGCCCCAGCATTTT. The encoded protein is CASSLAGSYDNQPQHF.